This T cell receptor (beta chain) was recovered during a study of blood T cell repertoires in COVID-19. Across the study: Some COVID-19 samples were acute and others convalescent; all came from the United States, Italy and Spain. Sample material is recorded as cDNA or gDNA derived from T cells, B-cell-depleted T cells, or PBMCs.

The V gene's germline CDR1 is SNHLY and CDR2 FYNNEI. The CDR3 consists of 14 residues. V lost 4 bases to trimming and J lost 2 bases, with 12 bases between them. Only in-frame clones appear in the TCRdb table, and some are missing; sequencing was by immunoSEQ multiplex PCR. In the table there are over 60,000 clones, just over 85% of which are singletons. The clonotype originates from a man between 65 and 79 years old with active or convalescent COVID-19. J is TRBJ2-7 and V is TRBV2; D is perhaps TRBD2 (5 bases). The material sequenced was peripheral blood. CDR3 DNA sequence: TGTGCCAGCAGTGTAGCGCCCACTACCTACGAGCAGTACTTC. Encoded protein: CASSVAPTTYEQYF. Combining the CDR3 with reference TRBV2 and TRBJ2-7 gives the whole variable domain EPEVTQTPSHQVTQMGQEVILRCVPISNHLYFYWYRQILGQKVEFLVSFYNNEISEKSEIFDDQFSVERPDGSNFTLKIRSTKLEDSAMYFCASSVAPTTYEQYFGPGTRLTVT.